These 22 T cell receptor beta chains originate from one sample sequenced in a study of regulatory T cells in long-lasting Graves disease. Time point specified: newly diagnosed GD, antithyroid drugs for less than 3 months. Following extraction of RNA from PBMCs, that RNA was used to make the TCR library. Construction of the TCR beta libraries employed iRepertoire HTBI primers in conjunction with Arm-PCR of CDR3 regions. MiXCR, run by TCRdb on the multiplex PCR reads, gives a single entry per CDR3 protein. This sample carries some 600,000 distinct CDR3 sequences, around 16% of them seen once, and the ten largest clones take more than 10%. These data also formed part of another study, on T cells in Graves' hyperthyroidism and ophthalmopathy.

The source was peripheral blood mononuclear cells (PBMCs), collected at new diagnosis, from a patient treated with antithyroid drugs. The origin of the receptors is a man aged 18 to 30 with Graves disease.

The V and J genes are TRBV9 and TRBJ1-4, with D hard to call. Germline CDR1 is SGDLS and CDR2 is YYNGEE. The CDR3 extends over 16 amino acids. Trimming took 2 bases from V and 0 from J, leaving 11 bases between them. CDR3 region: CASSVGSSATNEKLFF. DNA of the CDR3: TGTGCCAGCAGCGTGGGCTCCAGTGCAACTAATGAAAAACTGTTTTTT.

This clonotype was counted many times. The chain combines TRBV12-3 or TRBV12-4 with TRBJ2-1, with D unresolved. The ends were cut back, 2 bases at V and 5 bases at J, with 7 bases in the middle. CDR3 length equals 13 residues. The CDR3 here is CASSLLGNNEQFF. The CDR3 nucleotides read TGTGCCAGCAGTTTACTCGGTAACAATGAGCAGTTCTTC.

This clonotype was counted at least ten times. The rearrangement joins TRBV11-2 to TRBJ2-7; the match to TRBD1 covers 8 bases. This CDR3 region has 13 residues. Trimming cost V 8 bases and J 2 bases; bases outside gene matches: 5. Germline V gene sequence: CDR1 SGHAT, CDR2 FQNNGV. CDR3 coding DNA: TGTGCCAGCTCCCGACAGGGGCCCTACGAGCAGTACTTC. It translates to CASSRQGPYEQYF.

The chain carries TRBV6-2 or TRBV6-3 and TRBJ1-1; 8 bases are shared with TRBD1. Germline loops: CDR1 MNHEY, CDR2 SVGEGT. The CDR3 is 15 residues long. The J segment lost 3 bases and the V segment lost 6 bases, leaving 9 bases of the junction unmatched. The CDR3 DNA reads TGTGCCAGCAGGAGGCAGATACAGGGGGACACTGAAGCTTTCTTT. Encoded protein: CASRRQIQGDTEAFF.

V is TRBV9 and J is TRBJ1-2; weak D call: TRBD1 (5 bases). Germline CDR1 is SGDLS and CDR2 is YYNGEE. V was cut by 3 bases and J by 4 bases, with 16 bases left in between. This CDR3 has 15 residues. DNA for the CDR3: TGTGCCAGCAGCGCTGGGGGTGGGGAGACCTATGGCTACACCTTC. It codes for CASSAGGGETYGYTF.

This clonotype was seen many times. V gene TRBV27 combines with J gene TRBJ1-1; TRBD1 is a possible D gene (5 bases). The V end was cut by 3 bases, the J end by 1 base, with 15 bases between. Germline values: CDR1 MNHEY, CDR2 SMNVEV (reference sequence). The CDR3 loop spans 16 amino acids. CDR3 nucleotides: TGTGCCAGCAGTTTTAATTCGGGACGGACGAACACTGAAGCTTTCTTT. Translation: CASSFNSGRTNTEAFF.

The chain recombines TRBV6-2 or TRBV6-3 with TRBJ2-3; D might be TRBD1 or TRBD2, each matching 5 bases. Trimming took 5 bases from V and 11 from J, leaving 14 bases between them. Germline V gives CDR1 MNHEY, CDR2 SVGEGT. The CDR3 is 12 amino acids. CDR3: CASSEGPMKQYF. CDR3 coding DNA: TGTGCCAGCAGTGAGGGGCCTATGAAGCAGTATTTT.

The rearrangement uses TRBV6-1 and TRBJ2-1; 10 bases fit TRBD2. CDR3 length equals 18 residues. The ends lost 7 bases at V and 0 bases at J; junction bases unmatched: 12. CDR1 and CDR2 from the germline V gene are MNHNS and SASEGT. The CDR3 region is CASIKASGGRVSYNEQFF. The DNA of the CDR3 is TGTGCCAGCATTAAAGCTAGCGGGGGTAGGGTCTCCTACAATGAGCAGTTCTTC.

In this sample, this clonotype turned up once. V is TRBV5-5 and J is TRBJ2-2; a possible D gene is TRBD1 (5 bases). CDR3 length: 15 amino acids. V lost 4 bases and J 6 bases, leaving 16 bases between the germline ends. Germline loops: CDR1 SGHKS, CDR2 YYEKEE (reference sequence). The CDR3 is CASSIRGRPAGELFF. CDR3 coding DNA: TGTGCCAGCAGCATTAGGGGCAGGCCAGCCGGGGAGCTGTTTTTT. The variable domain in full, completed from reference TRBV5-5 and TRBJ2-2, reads DAGVTQSPTHLIKTRGQQVTLRCSPISGHKSVSWYQQVLGQGPQFIFQYYEKEERGRGNFPDRFSARQFPNYSSELNVNALLLGDSALYLCASSIRGRPAGELFFGEGSRLTVL.

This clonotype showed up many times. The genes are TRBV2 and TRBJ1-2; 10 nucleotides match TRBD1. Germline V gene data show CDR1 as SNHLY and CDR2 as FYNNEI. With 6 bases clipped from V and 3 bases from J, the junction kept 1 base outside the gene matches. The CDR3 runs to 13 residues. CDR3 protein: CASRDRGDYGYTF. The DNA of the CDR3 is TGTGCCAGCAGGGACAGGGGGGACTATGGCTACACCTTC.

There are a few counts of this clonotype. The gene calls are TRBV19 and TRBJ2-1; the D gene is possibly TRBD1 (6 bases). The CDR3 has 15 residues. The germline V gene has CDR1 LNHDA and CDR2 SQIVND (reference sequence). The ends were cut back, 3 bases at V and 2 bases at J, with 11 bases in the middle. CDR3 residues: CASSITGYPYNEQFF. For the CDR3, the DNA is TGTGCCAGTAGTATTACAGGGTACCCCTACAATGAGCAGTTCTTC.

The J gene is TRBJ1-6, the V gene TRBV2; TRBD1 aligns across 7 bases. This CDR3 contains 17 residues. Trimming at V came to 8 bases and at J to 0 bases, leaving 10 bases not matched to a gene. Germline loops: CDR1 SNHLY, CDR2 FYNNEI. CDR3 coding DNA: TGTGCCAGCCGGGGACAGAGGGGGAGCTCCTATAATTCACCCCTCCACTTT. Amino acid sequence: CASRGQRGSSYNSPLHF.

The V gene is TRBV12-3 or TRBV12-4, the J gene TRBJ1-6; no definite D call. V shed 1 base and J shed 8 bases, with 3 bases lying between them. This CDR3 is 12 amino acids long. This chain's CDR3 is CASSLEHSPLHF. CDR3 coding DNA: TGTGCCAGCAGTTTAGAGCATTCACCCCTCCACTTT.

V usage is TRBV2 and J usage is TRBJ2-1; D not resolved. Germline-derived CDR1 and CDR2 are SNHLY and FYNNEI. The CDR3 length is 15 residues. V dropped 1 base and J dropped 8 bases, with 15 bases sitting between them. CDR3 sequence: CASSEEGPAGHEQFF. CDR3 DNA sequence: TGTGCCAGCAGTGAAGAAGGGCCTGCAGGCCATGAGCAGTTCTTC.

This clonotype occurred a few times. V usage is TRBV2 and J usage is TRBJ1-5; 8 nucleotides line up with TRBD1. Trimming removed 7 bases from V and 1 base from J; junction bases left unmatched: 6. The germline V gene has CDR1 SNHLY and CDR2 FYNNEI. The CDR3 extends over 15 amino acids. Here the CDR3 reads CASNQGAVSNQPQHF. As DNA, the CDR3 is TGTGCCAGCAATCAGGGGGCGGTGAGCAATCAGCCCCAGCATTTT.

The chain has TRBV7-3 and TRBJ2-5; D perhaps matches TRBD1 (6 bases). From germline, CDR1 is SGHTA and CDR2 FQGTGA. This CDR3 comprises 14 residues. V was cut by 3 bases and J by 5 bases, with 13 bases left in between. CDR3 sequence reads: CASSLDRDTETQYF. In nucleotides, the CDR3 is TGTGCCAGCAGCTTGGACAGAGACACGGAGACCCAGTACTTC. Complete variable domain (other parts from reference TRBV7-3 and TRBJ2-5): GAGVSQTPSNKVTEKGKYVELRCDPISGHTALYWYRQSLGQGPEFLIYFQGTGAADDSGLPNDRFFAVRPEGSVSTLKIQRTERGDSAVYLCASSLDRDTETQYFGPGTRLLVL.

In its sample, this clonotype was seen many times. CDR3 nucleotide sequence: TGCAGTGCTAGAGATCGCAGGTGGGGGATGGTTCAGTACTTC. This gives the protein CSARDRRWGMVQYF. The chain has TRBV20-1 and TRBJ2-4; TRBD1 or TRBD2 may be the D gene (5 bases each). V gave up 0 bases and J gave up 11 bases, with 17 bases separating them. Per germline, CDR1 DFQATT and CDR2 SNEGSKA (reference sequence). The CDR3 consists of 14 residues.

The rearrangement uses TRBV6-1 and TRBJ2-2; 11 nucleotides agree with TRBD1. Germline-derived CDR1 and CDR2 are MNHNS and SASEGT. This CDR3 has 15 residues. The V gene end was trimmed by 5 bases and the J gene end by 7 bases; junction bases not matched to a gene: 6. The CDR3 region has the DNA TGTGCCAGCAGTCATGGACAGGGGGCTAACGGGGAGCTGTTTTTT. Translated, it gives CASSHGQGANGELFF.

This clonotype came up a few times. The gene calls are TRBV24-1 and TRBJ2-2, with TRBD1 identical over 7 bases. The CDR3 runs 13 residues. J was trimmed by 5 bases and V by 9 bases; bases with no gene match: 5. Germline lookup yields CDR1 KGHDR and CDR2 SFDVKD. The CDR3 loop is CATGRQGTGELFF. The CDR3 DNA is TGTGCCACCGGTCGACAGGGAACCGGGGAGCTGTTTTTT.

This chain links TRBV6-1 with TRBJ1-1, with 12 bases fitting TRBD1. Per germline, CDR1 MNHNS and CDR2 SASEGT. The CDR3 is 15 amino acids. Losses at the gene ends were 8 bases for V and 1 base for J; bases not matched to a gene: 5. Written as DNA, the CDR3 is TGTGCCAGCCGGGACAGGGGGCGGGGGAACACTGAAGCTTTCTTT. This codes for CASRDRGRGNTEAFF.

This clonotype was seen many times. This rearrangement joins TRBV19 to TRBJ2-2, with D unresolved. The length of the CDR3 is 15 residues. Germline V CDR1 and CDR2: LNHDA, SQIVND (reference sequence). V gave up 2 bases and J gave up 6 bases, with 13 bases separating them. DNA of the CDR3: TGTGCCAGTAGTATACAATTTGAGGTCGCCGGGGAGCTGTTTTTT. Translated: CASSIQFEVAGELFF.

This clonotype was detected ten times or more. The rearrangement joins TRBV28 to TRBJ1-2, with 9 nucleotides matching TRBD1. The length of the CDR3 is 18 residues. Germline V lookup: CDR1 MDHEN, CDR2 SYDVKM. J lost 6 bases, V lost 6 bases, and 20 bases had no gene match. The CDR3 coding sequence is TGTGCCAGCAGACTATCTAGGACAGGGGAAGGGTTTGCTAATGGCTACACCTTC. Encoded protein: CASRLSRTGEGFANGYTF.